The rows below give T cell receptor beta chains drawn from one sample of a study of control samples from healthy donors and cancer patients. Profiling relied on immunoSEQ multiplex PCR, and the TCRdb table lists in-frame clones only, not all of them. The sample holds over 45,000 clones, 90% to 95% seen once. Sequenced material: PBMCs. These receptors originate from a man aged 30-40 years with colorectal cancer. Both conserved end residues are part of each CDR3. The D gene is left open where the match is weak. Not every row has a clone size; where given, it reads once, few, many or a size class.

J gene | CDR3 length | clone size | D gene | V gene | CDR3 DNA | CDR3 protein
TRBJ1-2 | 15 | NA | NA | TRBV5-8 | TGTGCCAGCAGCTTGGTTTTAGGGGTCGACTATGGCTACACCTTC | CASSLVLGVDYGYTF
TRBJ1-3 | 15 | NA | NA | TRBV5-1 | TGCGCCAGCAGCTTGGGACAGCGTTGGGGAAACACCATATATTTT | CASSLGQRWGNTIYF
TRBJ1-1 | 17 | NA | NA | TRBV12-5 | TGTGCTAGTGGTTTGGTACGCGGTGACTTACAGAACACTGAAGCTTTCTTT | CASGLVRGDLQNTEAFF
TRBJ2-2 | 14 | NA | TRBD1 | TRBV7-2 | TGTGCCAGCAGCCGGGACAGGGCCACCGGGGAGCTGTTTTTT | CASSRDRATGELFF
TRBJ2-3 | 14 | NA | NA | TRBV29-1 | TGCAGCGTTGAGGGTCGGGTTAGCACAGATACGCAGTATTTT | CSVEGRVSTDTQYF
TRBJ2-3 | 15 | NA | NA | TRBV9 | TGTGCCAGCAGCGGGGACGGTTATAGCACAGATACGCAGTATTTT | CASSGDGYSTDTQYF
TRBJ1-5 | 15 | once | TRBD1 | TRBV30 | TGTGCCTGGAGGTCCCGGGACAGGGAAAATCAGCCCCAGCATTTT | CAWRSRDRENQPQHF
TRBJ1-6 | 15 | NA | NA | TRBV5-1 | TGCGCCAGCAGGCGGCAGGGAAGCGATAATTCACCCCTCCACTTT | CASRRQGSDNSPLHF
TRBJ1-2 | 15 | once | NA | TRBV30 | TGTGCCTGGCTTGGAGCTCCGCAGCGGGGGAATGGCTACACCTTC | CAWLGAPQRGNGYTF
TRBJ1-5 | 15 | NA | TRBD1 | TRBV6-2/TRBV6-3 | TGTGCCAGCAGTGGCGACAGGGGGGGCAATCAGCCCCAGCATTTT | CASSGDRGGNQPQHF
TRBJ1-1 | 13 | NA | TRBD1 | TRBV6-5 | TGTGCTGCCCAACAGGGGTCAATTAGGGAAGCTTTCTTT | CAAQQGSIREAFF
TRBJ1-1 | 14 | NA | TRBD1 | TRBV7-9 | TGTGCCAGCAGCCAGGGACAGGGGAACACTGAAGCTTTCTTT | CASSQGQGNTEAFF
TRBJ2-5 | 17 | NA | NA | TRBV11-2 | TGTGCCAGCAGCTTAGATTCAAGAGCGGCGGTAGGAGAGACCCAGTACTTC | CASSLDSRAAVGETQYF
TRBJ2-5 | 15 | NA | NA | TRBV30 | TGTGCCTGGAAAGGGCAGACGCTACTCCAAGAGACCCAGTACTTC | CAWKGQTLLQETQYF
TRBJ2-7 | 14 | NA | NA | TRBV19 | TGTGCCAGTAGTACCCGACAGTTAAACTACGAGCAGTACTTC | CASSTRQLNYEQYF
TRBJ1-2 | 14 | few | NA | TRBV7-9 | TGTGCCAGCAGCACAGGGTTAAGTGGCTATGGCTACACCTTC | CASSTGLSGYGYTF
TRBJ2-1 | 14 | NA | NA | TRBV10-1 | TGCGCCAGCAGGGAACGGGACTCTCGCAATGAGCAGTTCTTC | CASRERDSRNEQFF
TRBJ2-3 | 16 | NA | NA | TRBV19 | TGTGCCAGTAGTACTACACAGGGGAGGGGCACGGATACGCAGTATTTT | CASSTTQGRGTDTQYF
TRBJ1-6 | 14 | NA | NA | TRBV30 | TGTGCCTGCCCGGCCGGGCCCTCTGTTTCACCCCTCCACTTT | CACPAGPSVSPLHF
TRBJ2-1 | 16 | NA | TRBD2 | TRBV10-3 | TGTGCCATCAGTGAGGAGCGGGGTAGTCCCTACAATGAGCAGTTCTTC | CAISEERGSPYNEQFF
TRBJ2-4 | 13 | NA | TRBD1 | TRBV25-1 | TGTGCCAGCAATAGGGACAGGGAGGACATTCAGTACTTC | CASNRDREDIQYF
TRBJ2-2 | 14 | NA | TRBD1 | TRBV24-1 | TGTGCCACCAGTGACGTTGACAGGGCCGGGGAGCTGTTTTTT | CATSDVDRAGELFF
TRBJ1-2 | 13 | NA | NA | TRBV9 | TGTGCCAGCAGCGTAGGGTCCAGGGACGCCTACACCTTC | CASSVGSRDAYTF
TRBJ1-5 | 15 | NA | NA | TRBV7-8 | TGTGCCAGCAGCTCTAACAGGGATCAGGGTCAGCCCCAGCATTTT | CASSSNRDQGQPQHF
TRBJ1-1 | 15 | NA | TRBD1 | TRBV6-2/TRBV6-3 | TGTGCCAGCAGTTACTCGACGACAGGGGACACTGAAGCTTTCTTT | CASSYSTTGDTEAFF
TRBJ1-2 | 13 | NA | NA | TRBV5-1 | TGCGCCAGCAGCGCGGACGGTAACTATGGCTACACCTTC | CASSADGNYGYTF
TRBJ1-3 | 16 | NA | NA | TRBV7-9 | TGTGCCAGCAGCCCTCGAGTGGGGGGCCGGGGACACACCATATATTTT | CASSPRVGGRGHTIYF
TRBJ2-2 | 14 | NA | NA | TRBV3-1/TRBV3-2 | TGTGCCAGCAGCCAGGGTCGGGGCACCGGGGAGCTGTTTTTT | CASSQGRGTGELFF
TRBJ1-2 | 13 | NA | NA | TRBV7-2 | TGTGCCAGCAGCTTAGCCAGGGAGTATGGCTACACCTTC | CASSLAREYGYTF
TRBJ1-1 | 13 | NA | NA | TRBV3-1/TRBV3-2 | TGTGCCAGCAGCACCCGACTGCGCGCTGAAGCTTTCTTT | CASSTRLRAEAFF
TRBJ1-1 | 12 | NA | NA | TRBV4-1 | TGCGCCAGCAGGCATCTGAACACTGAAGCTTTCTTT | CASRHLNTEAFF